These 4 T cell receptor beta chains were all obtained from the same sample, sequenced in a study of T cells in Graves' hyperthyroidism and ophthalmopathy. Using RNA transcripts as the source, TCR beta CDR3 regions were amplified. An initial round of RT-PCR targeting the TCR CDR3 relied on the HTBI primer set. TCRdb reanalysed the multiplex PCR reads using MiXCR and keeps one entry per CDR3 protein. Of roughly 420,000 distinct CDR3 sequences in the sample, roughly 13% were seen once. The sample was blood. The receptors come from a woman aged 18-29 years with Graves' hyperthyroidism.

This clonotype occurred many times. The rearrangement uses TRBV20-1 and TRBJ2-5, with 12 bases aligning to TRBD2. The CDR3 sequence is 16 residues long. CDR1 DFQATT and CDR2 SNEGSKA come from the germline V gene (reference sequence). V lost 1 base, J lost 3 bases, and 6 bases stayed unmatched. The DNA for the CDR3 is TGCAGTGCTAGAGGGCCCCTAGCGGGAGGGGAAGAGACCCAGTACTTC. It codes for CSARGPLAGGEETQYF.

This clonotype was seen ten or more times. The rearrangement joins TRBV7-3 to TRBJ2-2; TRBD1 agrees at 9 bases. This CDR3 region has 17 residues. V trimming: 5 bases; J trimming: 4 bases; junction bases outside the gene matches: 11. Germline V CDR1 and CDR2: SGHTA, FQGTGA. The CDR3 loop is CASSPPGQGTSTGELFF. The CDR3 DNA is TGTGCCAGCAGCCCCCCCGGACAGGGGACTTCCACCGGGGAGCTGTTTTTT.

The table lists this clonotype with many counts. The V call is TRBV28, the J call TRBJ2-7; D is uncertain. CDR3 length equals 15 residues. Germline assignment: CDR1 MDHEN and CDR2 SYDVKM. V was cut by 5 bases and J by 6 bases, with 20 bases left in between. CDR3 region: CASSTLKGSRAEQYF. As DNA, the CDR3 is TGTGCCAGCAGTACTCTAAAGGGATCAAGGGCCGAGCAGTACTTC.

The J gene is TRBJ2-7, the V gene TRBV5-6; perhaps TRBD1 as D (5 bases). This CDR3 has 14 amino acids. The V gene lost 1 base and the J gene lost 5 bases, with 13 bases spanning the gap. Germline V lookup: CDR1 SGHDT, CDR2 YYEEEE. CDR3 region: CASSLYPGLNEQYF. CDR3 bases: TGTGCCAGCAGCTTGTATCCAGGGCTCAACGAGCAGTACTTC.